The 28 T cell receptor beta chains presented below share a single source sample, sequenced in a study of Graves' ophthalmopathy and Graves' hyperthyroidism. The study amplified TCR beta CDR3 regions using RNA transcripts. After a first-round RT-PCR with HTBI primers, a second-round multiplex PCR was run. Each CDR3 protein is one row after TCRdb ran MiXCR on the multiplex PCR reads. The top ten hold about 40% of the sample, which has about 740,000 distinct CDR3 sequences, approximately 40% seen once. Input material: peripheral blood. The receptors come from an adult man with Graves' ophthalmopathy.

This clonotype has a count of ten or more. The rearrangement uses TRBV25-1 and TRBJ2-2, with D perhaps matching TRBD1 (7 bases). The CDR3 loop spans 14 amino acids. With 6 bases removed from V and 4 bases from J, the gap between germline ends came to 12 bases. Germline lookup yields CDR1 MGHDK and CDR2 SYGVNS. The CDR3 region has the DNA TGTGCCAGCAGGCGACAGGGAGGCACCGGGGAGCTGTTTTTT. This sequence encodes CASRRQGGTGELFF.

There are many counts of this clonotype. The rearrangement links TRBV2 to TRBJ2-2; D not resolved. The ends were cut back, 2 bases at V and 1 base at J, with 5 bases in the middle. This CDR3 region has 14 residues. The germline gives CDR1 SNHLY, CDR2 FYNNEI. CDR3 in DNA: TGTGCCAGCAGTGAACCGGTGAACACCGGGGAGCTGTTTTTT. Translation gives CASSEPVNTGELFF.

This chain joins TRBV4-1 and TRBJ1-1; no clear D. Looked up from germline, CDR1 is MGHRA and CDR2 is YSYEKL. The CDR3 extends over 13 amino acids. Trimming shortened V by 2 bases and J by 11 bases, and 15 bases separated the two germline ends. For the CDR3, the DNA is TGCGCCAGCAGCCAATCTGGGGAACTAAGGGCTTTCTTT. Its translation: CASSQSGELRAFF.

This clonotype has a count of ten or more. This sequence joins TRBV7-9 and TRBJ1-1; D gene ambiguous. Germline CDR1 reads SEHNR; CDR2 reads FQNEAQ (reference sequence). CDR3 length: 15 residues. V shed 0 bases and J shed 0 bases, with 8 bases lying between them. This chain's CDR3 is CASSLANGMNTEAFF. CDR3 bases: TGTGCCAGCAGCTTAGCAAACGGGATGAACACTGAAGCTTTCTTT.

The V call is TRBV11-1, the J call TRBJ1-1; D gene uncertain. The CDR3 has 14 amino acids. Per the germline V gene, CDR1 is SGHAT and CDR2 is FQDESV (reference sequence). Trimming stripped 5 bases from V and 0 bases from J, with 10 bases between. The CDR3 DNA reads as TGTGCCAGCAGCCAAATTCGACTGAACACTGAAGCTTTCTTT. It translates to CASSQIRLNTEAFF. Full variable domain (rest looked up from reference TRBV11-1 and TRBJ1-1): EAEVAQSPRYKITEKSQAVAFWCDPISGHATLYWYRQILGQGPELLVQFQDESVVDDSQLPKDRFSAERLKGVDSTLKIQPAELGDSAMYLCASSQIRLNTEAFFGQGTRLTVV.

The rearrangement links TRBV20-1 to TRBJ1-1; tentative D call: TRBD1 (5 bases). The germline CDR1 and CDR2 sequences are DFQATT and SNEGSKA (reference sequence). There are 15 residues in the CDR3. Trimming took 3 bases from V and 0 from J, leaving 14 bases between them. CDR3 sequence reads: CSARFGAVLNTEAFF. The CDR3 DNA follows: TGCAGTGCTAGGTTCGGGGCGGTTCTGAACACTGAAGCTTTCTTT.

This clonotype was seen only a few times. J is TRBJ1-5 and V is TRBV2; 8 nucleotides align to TRBD1. V lost 6 bases to trimming and J lost 2 bases; unmatched junction nucleotides: 15. Germline V gene data show CDR1 as SNHLY and CDR2 as FYNNEI. This CDR3 has 18 residues. CDR3 region: CASRTGGNFFQGNQPQHF. CDR3 nucleotide sequence: TGTGCCAGCAGAACAGGGGGGAACTTCTTCCAGGGCAATCAGCCCCAGCATTTT.

Concerning this clonotype itself: This may arise from a read error, as a much more abundant clone is one base away. The chain carries TRBV7-3 and TRBJ1-2; D uncertain. CDR1 is SGHTA, CDR2 FQGTGA, per germline. This CDR3 has 14 residues. The CDR3 DNA sequence: TGTGCCAGCAGCTTAAACTTGGGGTACTATGGCTACGCCTTC. Translated: CASSLNLGYYGYAF.

Concerning this clonotype itself: This could be a read error, since a much larger clone is one nucleotide away. The CDR3 end shows no conserved phenylalanine or tryptophan, and so a read error is likely. This sequence joins TRBV9 and TRBJ2-5; D is unclear. CDR3 length equals 13 residues. V was pared by 4 bases and J by 4 bases, with 11 bases between. The germline CDR1 and CDR2 sequences are SGDLS and YYNGEE. CDR3 residues: CASSWTGGETQYS. CDR3 coding DNA: TGTGCCAGCAGCTGGACGGGTGGAGAGACCCAGTACTCC.

In this sample, this clonotype turned up a few times. The rearrangement links TRBV19 to TRBJ2-7; a possible D gene is TRBD1 (6 bases). V lost 3 bases and J 3 bases, leaving 15 bases between the germline ends. This CDR3 is 15 amino acids long. Germline V gives CDR1 LNHDA, CDR2 SQIVND (reference sequence). The CDR3 here is CASSMVGQGSYEQYF. CDR3 sequence (DNA): TGTGCCAGTAGTATGGTGGGGCAGGGGAGCTACGAGCAGTACTTC.

This clonotype was seen at least ten times. This sequence joins TRBV20-1 and TRBJ1-1, with TRBD1 matching 9 bases. Germline V gives CDR1 DFQATT, CDR2 SNEGSKA (reference sequence). This CDR3 is 15 amino acids long. The V segment lost 5 bases and the J segment 0 bases; nucleotides outside the gene matches: 7. The CDR3, as DNA: TGCAGTGCTTCCGACAGGGGGACAATGAACACTGAAGCTTTCTTT. This codes for CSASDRGTMNTEAFF.

This clonotype has a count of ten or more. The CDR3 region has the DNA TGCAGTGCCGACACTAGCGGAGAGACCCAGTACTTC. Translating gives CSADTSGETQYF. V is TRBV20-1 and J is TRBJ2-5; the match to TRBD2 covers 8 bases. Trimming removed 6 bases from V and 4 bases from J; junction bases left unmatched: 4. The CDR3 sequence is 12 residues long. Germline CDR1 reads DFQATT; CDR2 reads SNEGSKA (reference sequence).

In its sample, this clonotype was seen a few times. The chain employs TRBV20-1 and TRBJ1-5; D uncertain. Looked up from germline, CDR1 is DFQATT and CDR2 is SNEGSKA (reference sequence). The CDR3 totals 13 residues. V lost 6 bases and J lost 3, with 12 bases in between. CDR3 protein: CSAREPNNQPQHF. The CDR3 DNA is TGCAGTGCCCGAGAACCAAACAATCAGCCCCAGCATTTT.

This clonotype was found many times. The CDR3 protein is CASRPGQGDAPLHF. Here the CDR3 DNA reads TGTGCCAGCCGCCCGGGACAGGGTGATGCTCCCCTCCACTTT. This chain links TRBV7-9 with TRBJ1-6; the match to TRBD1 covers 9 bases. CDR1 SEHNR and CDR2 FQNEAQ come from the germline V gene (reference sequence). The V gene end was trimmed by 8 bases and the J gene end by 13 bases; junction bases not matched to a gene: 12. This CDR3 has 14 residues.

The gene calls are TRBV7-9 and TRBJ1-2; tentative D call: TRBD1 (5 bases). Germline values: CDR1 SEHNR, CDR2 FQNEAQ (reference sequence). This CDR3 spans 15 amino acids. V lost 5 bases and J lost 5, with 18 bases in between. CDR3 region: CASSPMIGAGYGYTF. The CDR3 coding sequence is TGTGCCAGCAGCCCCATGATCGGGGCTGGGTATGGCTACACCTTC.

The genes are TRBV11-1 and TRBJ2-5, with D perhaps given as TRBD1 or TRBD2 (5 bases each). V lost 3 bases and J 5 bases, leaving 16 bases between the germline ends. Germline V lookup: CDR1 SGHAT, CDR2 FQDESV (reference sequence). This CDR3 is built from 15 residues. The DNA of the CDR3 is TGTGCCAGCAGCTTGGATTGGGGGAGCTCGGAGACCCAGTACTTC. Protein: CASSLDWGSSETQYF.

This clonotype has a count of ten or more. The chain carries TRBV20-1 and TRBJ1-6; tentatively, D is TRBD1 (5 bases). This CDR3 has 13 amino acids. Trimming cost V 6 bases and J 8 bases, with 14 bases left between them. The germline V gene encodes CDR1 DFQATT and CDR2 SNEGSKA (reference sequence). For the CDR3, the DNA is TGCAGTGCCGACACAACGGGGGATTCACCCCTCCACTTT. Translation gives CSADTTGDSPLHF.

There are many counts of this clonotype. The chain combines TRBV29-1 with TRBJ1-1; the D is unclear. The V end was cut by 7 bases, the J end by 1 base, with 10 bases between. The CDR3 runs to 12 residues. Germline V gene lookup returns CDR1 SQVTM and CDR2 ANQGSEA. The CDR3 DNA sequence: TGCAGCGCTAGTATGAGGAACACTGAAGCTTTCTTT. Translating it yields CSASMRNTEAFF.

This clonotype was seen many times. This rearrangement joins TRBV29-1 to TRBJ1-4, with 9 bases fitting TRBD1. The CDR3 is 13 residues long. J was trimmed by 7 bases and V by 7 bases; bases with no gene match: 7. Germline V gives CDR1 SQVTM, CDR2 ANQGSEA. The CDR3: CSADTGGVEKLFF. Here the CDR3 DNA reads TGCAGCGCTGATACAGGGGGCGTTGAAAAACTGTTTTTT.

A few counts support this clonotype. At one end, the junction sequence differs from germline, possibly due to a read error. The rearrangement links TRBV10-3 to TRBJ2-2, with 9 bases fitting TRBD1. There are 14 residues in the CDR3. CDR1 and CDR2 from the germline V gene are ENHRY and SYGVKD. CDR3 protein: CASSPGQGSGELFF. For the CDR3, the DNA is TGTGCCAGCAGTCCGGGACAGGGAAGCGGGGAGCTGTTTTTT.

This chain joins TRBV7-9 and TRBJ2-2; weak D call: TRBD1 (5 bases). CDR3 length: 16 residues. Germline V gene sequence: CDR1 SEHNR, CDR2 FQNEAQ (reference sequence). V was cut by 2 bases and J by 3 bases, with 13 bases left in between. CDR3 nucleotide sequence: TGTGCCAGCAGCTTATTGGGGCCCGGCCACACCGGGGAGCTGTTTTTT. Translated: CASSLLGPGHTGELFF.

This clonotype was found many times. This chain uses TRBV25-1 with TRBJ1-2; D unclear. V dropped 6 bases and J dropped 1 base, with 9 bases sitting between them. CDR3 size: 13 residues. CDR1 MGHDK and CDR2 SYGVNS come from the germline V gene. The CDR3 loop is CASSLRDNYGYTF. CDR3 DNA: TGTGCCAGCAGCTTACGAGATAACTATGGCTACACCTTC.

The chain joins TRBV12-3 or TRBV12-4 to TRBJ1-1; TRBD1 matches at 7 bases. There are 15 residues in the CDR3. After removal of 5 bases from V and 2 bases from J, the junction contained 8 bases not matched to a gene. In nucleotides, the CDR3 is TGTGCCAGCAGTGACAGGGACAGCTATAACACTGAAGCTTTCTTT. Its protein product is CASSDRDSYNTEAFF.

The chain joins TRBV29-1 to TRBJ1-3, with D uncertain. Trimming removed 3 bases from V and 3 bases from J, with 15 bases in between. From germline, CDR1 is SQVTM and CDR2 ANQGSEA. CDR3 length: 15 amino acids. For the CDR3, the DNA is TGCAGCGTTGAGAATGGGCCTAACTATGGAAACACCATATATTTT. Translated: CSVENGPNYGNTIYF. The complete variable domain, with remaining parts taken from reference TRBV29-1 and TRBJ1-3, reads SAVISQKPSRDICQRGTSLTIQCQVDSQVTMMFWYRQQPGQSLTLIATANQGSEATYESGFVIDKFPISRPNLTFSTLTVSNMSPEDSSIYLCSVENGPNYGNTIYFGEGSWLTVV.

On this clonotype: A read error is possible here, since a much larger clone lies one base away. The chain joins TRBV14 to TRBJ2-5, with D perhaps TRBD2 (6 bases). Looked up from germline, CDR1 is SGHDN and CDR2 is FVKESK. The CDR3 extends over 13 amino acids. CDR3 bases: TGTGCCAGCGGCCAGATCCGGGGGGAGACCCAGTACTTC. Its protein is CASGQIRGETQYF.

Remarks on this clonotype: This may arise from a read error, as a much more abundant clone is one base away. The chain combines TRBV16 with TRBJ2-5; D is undetermined. Trimming removed 7 bases at V and 5 bases at J, with 8 bases between. CDR1 and CDR2 from the germline V gene are KGHSY and FQNENV. The CDR3 loop spans 11 amino acids. CDR3 DNA: TGTGCCAGCAAAGAGCTCGAGACCCAGTACTTC. Translation: CASKELETQYF.

This chain connects TRBV29-1 to TRBJ2-7, with D perhaps matching TRBD2 (7 bases). Trimming stripped 5 bases from V and 5 bases from J, with 16 bases between. The CDR3 extends over 13 amino acids. Germline V CDR1 and CDR2: SQVTM, ANQGSEA. The CDR3 protein is CSVWGGRGNEQYF. The CDR3 region has the DNA TGCAGCGTTTGGGGGGGCAGGGGAAACGAGCAGTACTTC.

The rearrangement uses TRBV25-1 and TRBJ2-7, with D hard to call. With 5 bases removed from V and 0 bases from J, the gap between germline ends came to 8 bases. The CDR3 has 13 amino acids. The germline gives CDR1 MGHDK, CDR2 SYGVNS. CDR3 region: CASSSHISYEQYF. The DNA for the CDR3 is TGTGCCAGCAGTTCCCACATCTCCTACGAGCAGTACTTC.